The 11 T cell receptor beta chains below were found in one sample sequenced in a study of cytomegalovirus exposure and HLA in healthy donors. It was with 60 Vbeta and 13 Jbeta primers that the PCR ran. Only in-frame clones appear in the TCRdb table, and some are missing; sequencing was by immunoSEQ multiplex PCR. The sample lists about 190,000 clones, around four fifths seen once, with around 2.8% in the top ten. Specimen: PBMCs. Receptors originate from a woman aged 50 to 65 in good health and CMV-seropositive.

This clone showed up just a few times. The chain joins TRBV5-1 to TRBJ2-7, with D possibly being TRBD2 (7 bases). V was trimmed by 4 bases and J by 6 bases, leaving 20 bases between them. The CDR3 is made up of 15 amino acids. Germline V gene data show CDR1 as SGHRS and CDR2 as YFSETQ. CDR3 region: CASSPLGGADGEQYF. CDR3 nucleotide sequence: TGCGCCAGCAGCCCCCTAGGGGGGGCTGACGGCGAGCAGTACTTC.

V and J are TRBV18 and TRBJ2-2; 7 positions match TRBD1. Germline V lookup: CDR1 KGHSH, CDR2 LQKENI. The length of the CDR3 is 13 residues. V shed 7 bases, J shed 6 bases, and the junction held 5 bases outside the gene matches. This CDR3 is CASLLTGPGELFF. The CDR3 coding sequence is TGTGCCAGCTTACTGACAGGGCCCGGGGAGCTGTTTTTT.

This clone was counted a few times. The chain uses TRBV7-6 and TRBJ2-7, with 9 nucleotides matching TRBD1. Germline V gives CDR1 SGHVS, CDR2 FNYEAQ. Trimming at V came to 6 bases and at J to 8 bases, leaving 5 bases not matched to a gene. The CDR3 has 12 residues. The CDR3, as DNA: TGTGCCAGCAGTCGGGACAGGGTTCAGCAGTACTTC. As protein: CASSRDRVQQYF.

The J gene is TRBJ2-7, the V gene TRBV9, with a tentative D call TRBD1 (6 bases). There are 14 residues in the CDR3. Germline V lookup: CDR1 SGDLS, CDR2 YYNGEE. V was trimmed by 2 bases and J by 4 bases, leaving 13 bases between them. DNA for the CDR3: TGTGCCAGCAGCGTCCGGGACACTGGATACGAGCAGTACTTC. It encodes CASSVRDTGYEQYF.

J is TRBJ1-1 and V is TRBV6-6; D remains ambiguous. From germline, CDR1 is MNHNY and CDR2 SVGAGI (reference sequence). The CDR3 consists of 11 residues. V lost 3 bases and J 5 bases, leaving 4 bases between the germline ends. The CDR3 DNA reads TGTGCCAGCAGTTATCAAACTGAAGCTTTCTTT. Protein product: CASSYQTEAFF.

The J gene is TRBJ1-1, the V gene TRBV28; tentatively, D is TRBD1 (5 bases). The CDR3 has 12 amino acids. Germline loops: CDR1 MDHEN, CDR2 SYDVKM. The ends were cut back, 3 bases at V and 10 bases at J, with 12 bases in the middle. The CDR3 protein is CASSLGRGPAFF. In DNA form, the CDR3 reads TGTGCCAGCAGTTTGGGGAGGGGCCCAGCTTTCTTT. The full variable domain, its missing parts supplied by reference TRBV28 and TRBJ1-1, is DVKVTQSSRYLVKRTGEKVFLECVQDMDHENMFWYRQDPGLGLRLIYFSYDVKMKEKGDIPEGYSVSREKKERFSLILESASTNQTSMYLCASSLGRGPAFFGQGTRLTVV.

This clone has just a few counts. The genes are TRBV15 and TRBJ2-5; D is unresolved. The CDR3 length is 13 residues. Trimming cost V 0 bases and J 4 bases, with 6 bases left between them. The germline V gene encodes CDR1 LNHNV and CDR2 YYDKDF (reference sequence). CDR3 nucleotides: TGTGCCACCAGCAGAGATAGTCGAGAGACCCAGTACTTC. Its protein product is CATSRDSRETQYF.

This clone was found a few times. The chain employs TRBV4-3 and TRBJ2-5, with unresolved D. Trimming stripped 4 bases from V and 4 bases from J, with 16 bases between. This CDR3 region has 15 residues. Germline V lookup: CDR1 LGHNA, CDR2 YSLEER. The CDR3: CASSPSPRVIETQYF. The CDR3 DNA reads TGCGCCAGCAGCCCTTCCCCCCGGGTAATAGAGACCCAGTACTTC.

This rearrangement joins TRBV19 to TRBJ2-2; 7 positions agree with TRBD1. The CDR3 runs 13 residues. J gave up 4 bases and V 6 bases, and 2 bases lay outside the gene matches. Per the germline V gene, CDR1 is LNHDA and CDR2 is SQIVND (reference sequence). In DNA, the CDR3 is TGTGCCAGTAGGGGACAGATCACCGGGGAGCTGTTTTTT. It encodes CASRGQITGELFF.

The rearrangement links TRBV7-8 to TRBJ2-7, with TRBD1 matching over 7 bases. CDR1 and CDR2 from the germline V gene are SGHVS and FQNEAQ. V shed 5 bases, J shed 5 bases, and the junction held 9 bases outside the gene matches. The CDR3 contains 14 residues. CDR3 bases: TGTGCCAGCAGCGAACACAGGGGCAGTAACGAGCAGTACTTC. Translating gives CASSEHRGSNEQYF.

CDR3 in DNA: TGTGCCAGTAGTGCGACAGTTCTAAACACTGAAGCTTTCTTT. This gives the protein CASSATVLNTEAFF. The chain carries TRBV19 and TRBJ1-1; D possibly corresponds to TRBD1 (5 bases). The CDR3 extends over 14 amino acids. Between the trimmed V and J ends, which lost 5 bases and 2 bases, there was a span of 12 bases. Germline V lookup: CDR1 LNHDA, CDR2 SQIVND (reference sequence).